Only one count was recorded for the clone carrying this TCR beta chain. Its specificity is unknown. Clones were sequenced by immunoSEQ multiplex PCR, and TCRdb holds only the in-frame ones, with some missing. Found here are about 46,000 clones, roughly 92% of them singletons; the top ten hold 2.5% to 4%. Germline V CDR1 and CDR2: SGHRS, YFSETQ. The V gene end was trimmed by 3 bases and the J gene end by 1 base; junction bases not matched to a gene: 4. The CDR3 spans 15 residues. The related graft donor's blood sample was taken on the day of bone marrow donation. This sample stems from a study of T cells after posttransplantation cyclophosphamide. Overall study results and limits: Tissue-infiltrating T cells from skin or gut overlapped little with blood T cells. Donor CD8+ memory clones often dominated recipient blood repertoires at later times. Recipient CMV seropositivity and CMV reactivation strongly tracked TRB clonality.

The source of this sequence is a woman in her forties or fifties in good health and a related stem cell transplant donor. The material sequenced was PBMCs. The V gene is TRBV5-1, the J gene TRBJ2-3, with 8 bases lining up with TRBD2. CDR3 coding DNA: TGCGCCAGCAGCTACCTTAGCGGGGGCACAGATACGCAGTATTTT. Translation: CASSYLSGGTDTQYF.